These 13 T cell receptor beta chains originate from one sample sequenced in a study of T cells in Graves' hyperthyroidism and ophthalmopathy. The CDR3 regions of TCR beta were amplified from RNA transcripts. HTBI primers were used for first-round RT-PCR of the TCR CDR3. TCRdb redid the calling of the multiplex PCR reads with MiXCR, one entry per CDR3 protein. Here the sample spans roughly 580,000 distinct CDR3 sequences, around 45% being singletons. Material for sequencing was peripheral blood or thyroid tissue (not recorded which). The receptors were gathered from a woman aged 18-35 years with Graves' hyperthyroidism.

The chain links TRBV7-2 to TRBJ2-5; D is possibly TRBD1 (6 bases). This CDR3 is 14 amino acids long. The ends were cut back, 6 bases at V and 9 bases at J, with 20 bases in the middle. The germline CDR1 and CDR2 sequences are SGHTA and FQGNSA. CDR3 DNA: TGTGCCAGCAGTCCACGACAGGACAGTCAGCCCCAGTACTTC. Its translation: CASSPRQDSQPQYF.

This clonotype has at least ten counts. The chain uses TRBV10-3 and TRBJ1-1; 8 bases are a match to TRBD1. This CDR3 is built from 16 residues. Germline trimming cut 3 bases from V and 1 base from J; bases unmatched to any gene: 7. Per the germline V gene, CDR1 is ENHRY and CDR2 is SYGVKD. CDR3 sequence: CAISDQGAMRNTEAFF. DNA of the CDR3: TGTGCCATCAGTGACCAGGGGGCCATGAGGAACACTGAAGCTTTCTTT.

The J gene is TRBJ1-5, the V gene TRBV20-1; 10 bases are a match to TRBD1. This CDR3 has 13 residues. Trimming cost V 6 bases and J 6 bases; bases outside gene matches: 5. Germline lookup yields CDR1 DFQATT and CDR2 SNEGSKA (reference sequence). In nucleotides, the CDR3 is TGCAGTGCACCGACAGGGGGCGGTCAGCCCCAGCATTTT. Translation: CSAPTGGGQPQHF.

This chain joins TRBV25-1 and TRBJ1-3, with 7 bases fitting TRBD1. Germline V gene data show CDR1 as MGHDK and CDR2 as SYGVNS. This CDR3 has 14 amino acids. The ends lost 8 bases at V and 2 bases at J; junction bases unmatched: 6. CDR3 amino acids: CASSTTGPGNTIYF. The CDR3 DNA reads TGTGCCAGCTCGACGACAGGGCCTGGAAACACCATATATTTT. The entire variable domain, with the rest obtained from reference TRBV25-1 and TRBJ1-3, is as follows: EADIYQTPRYLVIGTGKKITLECSQTMGHDKMYWYQQDPGMELHLIHYSYGVNSTEKGDLSSESTVSRIRTEHFPLTLESARPSHTSQYLCASSTTGPGNTIYFGEGSWLTVV.

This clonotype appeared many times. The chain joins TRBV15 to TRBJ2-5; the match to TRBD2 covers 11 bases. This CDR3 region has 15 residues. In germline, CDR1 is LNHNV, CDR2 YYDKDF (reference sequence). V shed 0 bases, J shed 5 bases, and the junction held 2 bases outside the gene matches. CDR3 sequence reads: CATSREASGRETQYF. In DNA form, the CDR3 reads TGTGCCACCAGCAGAGAGGCTAGCGGGAGGGAGACCCAGTACTTC.

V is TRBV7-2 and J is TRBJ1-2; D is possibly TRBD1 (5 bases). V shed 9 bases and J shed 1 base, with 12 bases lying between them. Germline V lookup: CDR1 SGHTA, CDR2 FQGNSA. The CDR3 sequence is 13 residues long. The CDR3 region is CASRPGRNYGYTF. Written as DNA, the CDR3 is TGTGCCAGTAGGCCAGGGCGTAACTATGGCTACACCTTC.

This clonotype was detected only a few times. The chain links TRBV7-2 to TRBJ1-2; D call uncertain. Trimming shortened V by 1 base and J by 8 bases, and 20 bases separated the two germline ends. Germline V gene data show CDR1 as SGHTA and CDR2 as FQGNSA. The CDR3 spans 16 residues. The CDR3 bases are TGTGCCAGCAGCTTAGGACACCGGGTCCCCCCCTCCGGCTACACCTTC. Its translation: CASSLGHRVPPSGYTF.

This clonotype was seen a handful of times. In nucleotides, the CDR3 is TGTGCCAGCAGCGTAGCTTCGACCGGTTACGAGCAGTACTTC. Translation gives CASSVASTGYEQYF. V usage is TRBV9 and J usage is TRBJ2-7; D gene unclear. The germline gives CDR1 SGDLS, CDR2 YYNGEE. V shed 0 bases and J shed 4 bases, with 11 bases lying between them. The CDR3 loop spans 14 amino acids.

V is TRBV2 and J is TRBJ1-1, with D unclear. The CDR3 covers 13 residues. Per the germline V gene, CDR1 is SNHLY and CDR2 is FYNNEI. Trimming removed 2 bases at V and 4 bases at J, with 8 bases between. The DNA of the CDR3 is TGTGCCAGCAGTGAAAAGCGGGTCACTGAAGCTTTCTTT. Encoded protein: CASSEKRVTEAFF.

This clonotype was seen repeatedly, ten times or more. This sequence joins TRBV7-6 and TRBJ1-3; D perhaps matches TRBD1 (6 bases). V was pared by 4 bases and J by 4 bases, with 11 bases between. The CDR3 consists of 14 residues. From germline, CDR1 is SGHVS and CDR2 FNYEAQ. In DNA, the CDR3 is TGTGCCAGCAGCTGGGGACACAGGGGAAACACCATATATTTT. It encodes CASSWGHRGNTIYF.

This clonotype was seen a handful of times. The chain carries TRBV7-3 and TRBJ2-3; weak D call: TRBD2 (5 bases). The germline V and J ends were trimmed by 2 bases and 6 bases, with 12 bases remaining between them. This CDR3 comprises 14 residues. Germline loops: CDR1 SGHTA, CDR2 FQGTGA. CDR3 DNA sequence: TGTGCCAGCAGCTTAGAGGGTAGCGCGGATACGCAGTATTTT. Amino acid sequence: CASSLEGSADTQYF.

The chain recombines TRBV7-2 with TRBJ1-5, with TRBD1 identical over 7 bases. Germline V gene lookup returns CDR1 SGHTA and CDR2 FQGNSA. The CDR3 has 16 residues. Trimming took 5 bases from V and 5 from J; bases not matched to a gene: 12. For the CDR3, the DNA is TGTGCCAGCAGCACACTCCGGGACAGTGGTGATCAGCCCCAGCATTTT. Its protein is CASSTLRDSGDQPQHF.

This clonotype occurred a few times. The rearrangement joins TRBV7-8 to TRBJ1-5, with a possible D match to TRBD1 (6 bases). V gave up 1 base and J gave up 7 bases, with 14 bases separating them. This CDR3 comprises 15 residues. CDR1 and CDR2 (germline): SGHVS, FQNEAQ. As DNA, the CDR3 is TGTGCCAGCAGCTTAGGGGGACAACGGGGCCAGCCCCAGCATTTT. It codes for CASSLGGQRGQPQHF.